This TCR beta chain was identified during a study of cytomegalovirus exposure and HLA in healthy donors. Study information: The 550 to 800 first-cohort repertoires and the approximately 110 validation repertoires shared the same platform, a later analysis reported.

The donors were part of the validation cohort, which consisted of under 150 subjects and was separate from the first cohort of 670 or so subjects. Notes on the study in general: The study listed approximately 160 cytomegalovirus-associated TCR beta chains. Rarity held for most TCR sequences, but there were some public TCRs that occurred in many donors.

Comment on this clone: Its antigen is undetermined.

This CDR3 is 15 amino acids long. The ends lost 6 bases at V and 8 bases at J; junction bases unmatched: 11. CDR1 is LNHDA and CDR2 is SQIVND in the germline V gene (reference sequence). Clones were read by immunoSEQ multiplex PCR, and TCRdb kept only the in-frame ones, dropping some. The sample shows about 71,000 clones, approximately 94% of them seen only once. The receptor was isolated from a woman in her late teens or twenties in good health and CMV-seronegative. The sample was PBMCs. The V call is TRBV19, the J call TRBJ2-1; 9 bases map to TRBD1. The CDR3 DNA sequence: TGTGCCAGTAGATCCCGGGACAGGGTTCTGCATGAGCAGTTCTTC. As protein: CASRSRDRVLHEQFF.